This T cell receptor beta chain originates from a study of cytomegalovirus exposure and HLA in healthy donors (dated by TCRdb to 2015 to 2018). Broadly, across the study: An earlier analysis of several hundred of the donors reported 276 Gb of sequence data and 95 million to 130 million unique TCR beta sequences obtained from about 179 million T cells. In the later analysis, no new phenotypic data were used to find candidate immune exposures; instead, reliance was placed on TCR beta sequences and their occurrence across donors. Donor age, sex, ethnicity and CMV serostatus were collected together with the repertoire data. The study combined high-throughput TCR immunosequencing, statistical association of individual TCRs with disease status, and machine learning to predict cytomegalovirus infection status. All discovery cohort repertoires had been generated using a single sequencing platform. In addition to the first cohort of roughly 700 subjects, a separate validation cohort of some 120 different subjects was used. The number of typed donors differed by locus: about 620-640 for A, B, C, DRB1 and DQB1; approximately 520 for DQA1; 606 for DPA1; and 450 to 480 for DPB1. About 320 gigabases of sequencing data and 70 million to 100 million unique TCR sequences were included in an early release covering 550 to 800 HLA-typed donors. In a later analysis, previously published TCR beta repertoires from hundreds of donors were re-analyzed and high-resolution HLA genotyping was added so that TCR occurrence patterns could be studied. On average, roughly 250,000 unique TCR beta nucleotide sequences were sequenced per donor among 398 genotyped donors of the cohort, with 15% to 20% of those sequences being non-productive. A later genetic analysis took genome-wide SNP genotypes for about three fifths of the roughly 670 donors and used that subset as a discovery cohort. Roughly 5 DR-DQ haplotypes were handled as single units for association and clustering, since linkage in the cohort was strong. The study aimed to test whether cataloging public T cell receptors could reveal signatures of past pathogen exposure. In an earlier analysis of around 540 of the donors, high-throughput TCR beta sequencing was used to judge whether each TCR beta V gene segment behaved as functional or pseudogenic. Of the 300 to 450 genotyped donors, 80% to 90% were placed in the genetic ancestry cluster associated with self-reported Caucasian donors. The study profiled the T cell repertoires of under 850 subjects by immunosequencing and related them to cytomegalovirus serostatus. HLA typing covered class I and class II loci at four-digit resolution.

In total, about 650 healthy bone marrow donors made up the cohort. At the time of sampling, every cohort member was nominally healthy, though immune exposures that went unrecorded were likely present. The donor tested CMV seropositive, placing the donor among the 289 seropositive members of the cohort. A peripheral blood sample was collected from each donor, and TCR beta sequencing was performed on peripheral blood mononuclear cells. The Qiagen DNeasy Blood Extraction Kit was used to extract genomic DNA from the blood cell samples. The library was obtained by the immunoSEQ multiplex PCR assay. For the multiplex PCR, a mixture combining 60 forward primers for TCR Vbeta segments and 13 reverse primers for TCR Jbeta segments was used. Amplification of the CDR3 region of rearranged TCR beta genes was performed with a multiplex PCR assay on genomic DNA. On the Illumina HiSeq System, the amplified TCR beta libraries were sequenced as 87-base-pair reads. Processing in the source paper ran as follows. A later analysis counted about 82 million unique TCR beta chains across the approximately 700 repertoires, and some 11 million of these chains were shared by at least two donors. Raw reads were error-corrected and collapsed into unique sequences by a nearest-neighbor algorithm in which closely related sequences were merged to remove PCR and sequencing errors. Alignment of CDR3 sequences to IMGT reference sequences was used to assign V, D and J gene segments. Each retained sequence needed at least a six-nucleotide match to both a V gene segment and a J gene segment. A rearrangement counted as productive if the CDR3 had no stop codons and remained in frame with V and J, and every other rearrangement counted as non-productive. CDR3 was defined by IMGT convention, running from the second conserved V-encoded cysteine to the conserved J-encoded phenylalanine. The earlier analysis of about 590 of the donors excluded sequences that lacked an unambiguous match to a single V gene segment. In an earlier analysis of approximately 590 of the donors, a V segment was called functional when productive rearrangements were above 56.7%, and segregating when the standard deviation between donors exceeded 5%. A statistical classification framework was built to diagnose cytomegalovirus status from the catalog of TCR beta chain sequences. In a later analysis, V and J genes were assigned by comparing TCR nucleotide sequences against IMGT/GENE-DB human TR gene sequences. In a later analysis, CDR3 sequences and most-parsimonious VDJ recombination scenarios were assigned using the TCRdist pipeline. In a later analysis, each TCR beta chain was defined by its CDR3 amino acid sequence together with its V-gene family, and reads without a unique V-gene family were excluded. As a way to deal with suspected cross-contamination and a sequencing artifact, a later analysis dropped 450 to 700 nucleotide sequences that were highly shared and had low generation probability. For each public chain, a later analysis derived a clonal expansion index from normalized ranks of inferred template counts within each repertoire. Generation probabilities in a later analysis came from a VDJ recombination model fitted to out-of-frame rearrangements, and those results were checked against IGoR. In a later analysis, hypergeometric tests were used to score TCR-TCR, TCR-HLA and TCR-CMV co-occurrence, with a repertoire-size bias correction applied to TCR pairs. In a later analysis, false discovery rates were estimated by permuting HLA or CMV assignments 20 times. A later analysis grouped co-occurring TCRs with DBSCAN, adding TCRdist sequence similarity when clustering within HLA-allele-positive subsets. Repertoires with fewer than 30,000 or more than 120,000 public chains were left out of co-occurrence clustering, as were five repertoires with anomalous nucleotide sharing. This immuneACCESS table, as held by TCRdb, lists in-frame sequences with V and J called but not all clones. Of the missing ones, under half trace to an unresolved V gene in checked studies; the others have no known cause. V, J and clone size derive from that table, while D and trimming were established from the DNA sequence. The table for this sample lists about 95,000 clones; more than 75% of them were counted only once. The ten largest make up 4% to 5.5% of the sample.

Of note for this clone: The antigen it binds to is not known. The input lacks base qualities; no much larger clone sits a single base away.

Overall study outcomes, separate from this receptor: In a later analysis, some 17,000 TCR beta sequences were associated with specific HLA alleles at a false discovery rate of 0.05. Some IMGT-functional V segments, including TRBV6-2 and TRBV6-3, could not be distinguished by the 87-base-pair reads and were therefore excluded. HLA typing was unavailable for some donors at each locus, so association tests used only the typed subset. According to a later genetic analysis, donors in an Asian-associated ancestry cluster had fewer N-insertions in productive TCRs than the approximately 670-donor mean. Most TCR sequences were observed very rarely across donors, whereas some public TCRs were present in many individuals. In this cohort, only TCR beta chains were sequenced, and detectable features were limited by the absence of alpha or paired-chain data. A further reported finding was that TCR beta sequences accurately predicted the HLA-A and HLA-B alleles for most subjects in the first cohort. Sequencing depth was assumed to be roughly uniform across donors in the presence/absence analyses, though that assumption may not hold. CMV serostatus was the only immune exposure information available for the cohort. A later analysis found that most CMV-associated TCR beta chains appeared HLA-restricted, with HLA associations seemingly driven largely by CMV exposure. The classifier was reported to diagnose cytomegalovirus status with high specificity and sensitivity in both the original cohort and the validation cohort. Correlated functional status among segregating V segments might be attributable to linkage disequilibrium, but an unknown experimental factor could not be ruled out. A later genetic analysis associated a missense DCLRE1C variant with V-gene and J-gene trimming of TCR beta chains, and an independent cohort replicated the association. In the study, 150 to 200 TCR beta chains were listed as associated with cytomegalovirus. According to a later analysis, TCR association rates differed among HLA loci, with DRB1 alleles showing the most associated TCRs and HLA-C alleles showing the fewest. When HLA alleles, especially DR and DQ, strongly co-occurred, TCR associations were difficult to assign to individual alleles. It was suggested by the authors that the approach could potentially be generalized to other disease states and immunological phenotypes. According to a later analysis, parvovirus B19, influenza, CMV and Epstein-Barr virus appeared linked to several top co-occurrence clusters. Because counts were too low, 15 to 20 rarely observed V segments, including chromosome 9 orphons, were excluded from the earlier analysis of 587 of the donors. A group of highly shared sequence variants was considered likely to be a technical artifact of the sequencing pipeline. Broadly in line with IMGT annotations, most TCR beta V segments showed up in productive rearrangements about 87% or about 30% of the time in an earlier analysis of approximately 600 of the donors. A few of the identified cytomegalovirus-associated TCR beta chains were confirmed in vitro to be specific for cytomegalovirus antigens. Compared with equally common non-associated chains, HLA-associated TCR beta chains in a later analysis were more clonally expanded and had lower generation probabilities.

Including the terminal cysteine and phenylalanine, the CDR3 comprises 13 residues. Only the CDR3 DNA is retained, 39 bases long and in frame from the first base. The germline V gene provides CDR1 SGHNT and CDR2 YENEEA. The junction carries 8 bases between V and J, which are trimmed by 5 bases and 2 bases respectively. This TCR came from a man under 40 in good health and CMV-seropositive. The sample was PBMCs. The rearranged segments are TRBV11-3 and TRBJ2-3; the D region possibly corresponds to TRBD1 (6 bases align). The CDR3 corresponds to CASSGQLTDTQYF. The DNA sequence is TGTGCCAGCAGCGGACAGCTCACAGATACGCAGTATTTT.